What follows are 23 T cell receptor beta chains derived from one specimen sequenced in a study of cytomegalovirus exposure and HLA in healthy donors. Use of 60 Vbeta and 13 Jbeta primers characterized the PCR. Assay: immunoSEQ multiplex PCR; the TCRdb copy retains only in-frame clones and omits some. The sample yields approximately 88,000 clones, 55% to 75% seen once. Material for sequencing was PBMCs. Receptors originate from a man between 60 and 70 years old in good health and CMV-seronegative.

This chain joins TRBV27 and TRBJ1-2, with a tentative D call TRBD1 (5 bases). Looked up from germline, CDR1 is MNHEY and CDR2 is SMNVEV (reference sequence). Trimming removed 5 bases from V and 1 base from J, with 17 bases in between. This CDR3 region has 16 residues. The CDR3 nucleotides are TGTGCCAGCAGTACCAGGGAGGGCCGGCGTAACTATGGCTACACCTTC. Translation: CASSTREGRRNYGYTF.

The J gene is TRBJ2-7, the V gene TRBV5-1; 7 bases map to TRBD2. The CDR3 is 15 amino acids. Germline V lookup: CDR1 SGHRS, CDR2 YFSETQ. With V trimmed by 5 bases and J by 1 base, 9 bases remained unmatched. The CDR3 spells CASRDSVGGSYEQYF. The CDR3 nucleotides are TGCGCCAGCAGGGACTCGGTGGGAGGGTCCTACGAGCAGTACTTC.

The V gene is TRBV19, the J gene TRBJ1-6; D gene ambiguous. The germline gives CDR1 LNHDA, CDR2 SQIVND (reference sequence). V lost 5 bases and J lost 9, with 11 bases in between. This CDR3 is 13 amino acids long. CDR3 sequence reads: CASSPDDTSPLHF. CDR3 sequence (DNA): TGTGCCAGTAGTCCCGACGACACTTCACCCCTCCACTTT.

This chain links TRBV5-1 with TRBJ2-1; 9 positions match TRBD2. In germline, CDR1 is SGHRS, CDR2 YFSETQ. Unmatched junction bases numbered 4, after V lost 1 base and J lost 5 bases. This CDR3 contains 15 residues. CDR3 nucleotide sequence: TGCGCCAGCAGCTTGCCTAGCGGGGATAACAATGAGCAGTTCTTC. Protein sequence: CASSLPSGDNNEQFF.

V is TRBV18 and J is TRBJ1-4; D not resolved. Germline assignment: CDR1 KGHSH and CDR2 LQKENI. The CDR3 runs to 14 residues. V was cut by 6 bases and J by 0 bases, with 8 bases left in between. CDR3 nucleotide sequence: TGTGCCAGCTCCCCTAGCCCAACTAATGAAAAACTGTTTTTT. Its translation is CASSPSPTNEKLFF.

The chain employs TRBV19 and TRBJ2-3, with 12 positions matching TRBD2. Trimming removed 2 bases from V and 5 bases from J; junction bases left unmatched: 5. This CDR3 has 16 residues. Germline lookup yields CDR1 LNHDA and CDR2 SQIVND (reference sequence). CDR3 sequence: CASSILAGGRGDTQYF. The DNA for the CDR3 is TGTGCCAGTAGTATACTAGCGGGGGGGCGAGGAGATACGCAGTATTTT.

V gene TRBV4-2 combines with J gene TRBJ2-1, with 10 bases matching TRBD2. CDR3 size: 19 residues. Germline lookup yields CDR1 LGHNA and CDR2 YNFKEQ. Trimming removed 5 bases from V and 6 bases from J; junction bases left unmatched: 19. Here the CDR3 reads CASSLWTVSAGGPGNEQFF. CDR3 nucleotide sequence: TGTGCCAGCAGCTTGTGGACAGTTTCAGCGGGAGGGCCAGGCAATGAGCAGTTCTTC.

This clone was picked up a small number of times. This sequence joins TRBV30 and TRBJ2-3, with a possible D match to TRBD1 (6 bases). The CDR3 runs to 15 residues. Trimming stripped 4 bases from V and 0 bases from J, with 14 bases between. Germline CDR1 reads GTSNPN; CDR2 reads SVGIG (reference sequence). The CDR3 loop is CAWTGTTKSTDTQYF. DNA of the CDR3: TGTGCCTGGACCGGGACAACCAAAAGCACAGATACGCAGTATTTT.

The gene calls are TRBV19 and TRBJ2-2; tentatively, D is TRBD2 (6 bases). The CDR3 is 15 amino acids. The V gene lost 0 bases and the J gene lost 4 bases, with 9 bases spanning the gap. In germline, CDR1 is LNHDA, CDR2 SQIVND (reference sequence). In nucleotides, the CDR3 is TGTGCCAGTAGTATAGATGGAGGGTTCACCGGGGAGCTGTTTTTT. It is translated as CASSIDGGFTGELFF.

CDR3 amino acids: CASSTRRDSPLHF. CDR3 nucleotide sequence: TGTGCCAGCAGCACAAGACGGGATTCACCCCTCCACTTT. This rearrangement joins TRBV7-9 to TRBJ1-6, with D unresolved. Trimming took off 5 bases at V and 8 bases at J, with 10 bases between the two ends. Germline CDR1 reads SEHNR; CDR2 reads FQNEAQ (reference sequence). This CDR3 has 13 residues.

The rearrangement joins TRBV4-1 to TRBJ2-2, with 11 bases fitting TRBD1. Germline lookup yields CDR1 MGHRA and CDR2 YSYEKL. The CDR3 sequence is 17 residues long. Trimming removed 0 bases from V and 7 bases from J; junction bases left unmatched: 7. The CDR3 region has the DNA TGCGCCAGCAGCCAAGATAGGGGACAGGGGGTAGGCGGGGAGCTGTTTTTT. It is translated as CASSQDRGQGVGGELFF.

The CDR3 loop reads CASSARSGQEYEQYF. Written as DNA, the CDR3 is TGTGCCAGCAGCGCCCGCTCCGGACAGGAGTACGAGCAGTACTTC. V usage is TRBV9 and J usage is TRBJ2-7; 7 nucleotides align to TRBD1. Trimming took 3 bases from V and 4 from J; bases not matched to a gene: 10. This CDR3 spans 15 amino acids. The germline CDR1 and CDR2 sequences are SGDLS and YYNGEE.

The chain has TRBV28 and TRBJ2-7, with TRBD1 identical over 7 bases. V dropped 5 bases and J dropped 2; count of bases not matched to a gene: 6. This CDR3 is built from 14 residues. The germline V gene has CDR1 MDHEN and CDR2 SYDVKM. CDR3 sequence (DNA): TGTGCCAGCAGTCCCCTGGGACAGACCTACGAGCAGTACTTC. Protein product: CASSPLGQTYEQYF.

This clone was picked up a small number of times. The chain is built from TRBV5-1 and TRBJ1-3; D call uncertain. V lost 5 bases and J lost 0, with 9 bases in between. Germline CDR1 SGHRS, CDR2 YFSETQ. This CDR3 comprises 14 residues. The CDR3 spells CASREAASGNTIYF. DNA for the CDR3: TGCGCCAGCAGAGAGGCGGCCTCTGGAAACACCATATATTTT.

V and J are TRBV7-7 and TRBJ2-1; 10 bases line up with TRBD2. Germline CDR1 and CDR2: SSHAT and FNYEAQ (reference sequence). This CDR3 has 16 residues. The trim removed 2 bases at V and 1 base at J, leaving 2 bases unmatched. CDR3 DNA: TGTGCCAGCAGCTTAAAAGCGGGAGGGTCCTACAATGAGCAGTTCTTC. This gives the protein CASSLKAGGSYNEQFF.

This clone was detected only a few times. The genes are TRBV30 and TRBJ2-7, with TRBD1 matching over 9 bases. J lost 2 bases, V lost 2 bases, and 16 bases had no gene match. CDR1 is GTSNPN and CDR2 is SVGIG in the germline V gene (reference sequence). This CDR3 spans 18 amino acids. CDR3 in DNA: TGTGCCTGGAGTAGTAGGACAGGGGTGGCTAGCGGAACCTACGAGCAGTACTTC. It encodes CAWSSRTGVASGTYEQYF. Looking up the rest from reference TRBV30 and TRBJ2-7 gives the full variable domain: SQTIHQWPATLVQPVGSPLSLECTVEGTSNPNLYWYRQAAGRGLQLLFYSVGIGQISSEVPQNLSASRPQDRQFILSSKKLLLSDSGFYLCAWSSRTGVASGTYEQYFGPGTRLTVT.

V usage is TRBV9 and J usage is TRBJ2-1; 12 nucleotides match TRBD2. The germline gives CDR1 SGDLS, CDR2 YYNGEE. Unmatched junction bases numbered 3, after V lost 0 bases and J lost 5 bases. CDR3 length equals 16 residues. As DNA, the CDR3 is TGTGCCAGCAGCGTAGGTGGACTAGCGGGAAACAATGAGCAGTTCTTC. Protein sequence: CASSVGGLAGNNEQFF.

The chain is built from TRBV6-1 and TRBJ2-5; 9 bases align to TRBD2. The germline gives CDR1 MNHNS, CDR2 SASEGT. V dropped 1 base and J dropped 5; count of bases not matched to a gene: 8. The CDR3 runs 16 residues. CDR3 loop: CASSEGIAGAVETQYF. In DNA, the CDR3 is TGTGCCAGCAGTGAAGGAATAGCGGGGGCTGTGGAGACCCAGTACTTC.

Details on this clone: One end of the junction is discordant with germline, which a read error may explain. The chain combines TRBV9 with TRBJ2-7, with TRBD2 matching over 9 bases. From germline, CDR1 is SGDLS and CDR2 YYNGEE. The CDR3 covers 16 residues. In DNA, the CDR3 is TGTGCCAGCAGCGTAGGTTTAGCGGGGGACTCCTACGGGCAGTACTTC. Protein product: CASSVGLAGDSYGQYF.

This clone was counted only a few times. The gene calls are TRBV6-1 and TRBJ1-3; weak D call: TRBD1 (5 bases). CDR3 length: 13 amino acids. V gave up 4 bases and J gave up 2 bases, with 6 bases separating them. Germline values: CDR1 MNHNS, CDR2 SASEGT. The CDR3 bases are TGTGCCAGCAGTGTAGGGGCTGGAAACACCATATATTTT. The encoded protein is CASSVGAGNTIYF.

The gene calls are TRBV19 and TRBJ1-4; 7 bases are a match to TRBD1. Per the germline V gene, CDR1 is LNHDA and CDR2 is SQIVND (reference sequence). The V segment lost 7 bases and the J segment 1 base; nucleotides outside the gene matches: 12. The CDR3 spans 17 residues. The CDR3 DNA is TGTGCCAGTAAAGGTCGCTGGGACAGAAGAACTAATGAAAAACTGTTTTTT. This translates into CASKGRWDRRTNEKLFF.

In its sample, this clone was seen a few times. V is TRBV6-6 and J is TRBJ1-1, with 7 bases lining up with TRBD1. Germline CDR1 reads MNHNY; CDR2 reads SVGAGI (reference sequence). V lost 2 bases and J lost 1; bases outside the gene matches: 1. CDR3 length: 14 residues. CDR3 sequence reads: CASSYRGQNTEAFF. As DNA, the CDR3 is TGTGCCAGCAGTTACAGGGGGCAGAACACTGAAGCTTTCTTT.

This chain links TRBV4-1 with TRBJ1-6; weak D call: TRBD1 (5 bases). V dropped 0 bases and J dropped 4 bases, with 13 bases sitting between them. Per the germline V gene, CDR1 is MGHRA and CDR2 is YSYEKL. This CDR3 contains 17 residues. Here the CDR3 DNA reads TGCGCCAGCAGCCAAGAAGGGGCAAGACAGTATAATTCACCCCTCCACTTT. Protein sequence: CASSQEGARQYNSPLHF.